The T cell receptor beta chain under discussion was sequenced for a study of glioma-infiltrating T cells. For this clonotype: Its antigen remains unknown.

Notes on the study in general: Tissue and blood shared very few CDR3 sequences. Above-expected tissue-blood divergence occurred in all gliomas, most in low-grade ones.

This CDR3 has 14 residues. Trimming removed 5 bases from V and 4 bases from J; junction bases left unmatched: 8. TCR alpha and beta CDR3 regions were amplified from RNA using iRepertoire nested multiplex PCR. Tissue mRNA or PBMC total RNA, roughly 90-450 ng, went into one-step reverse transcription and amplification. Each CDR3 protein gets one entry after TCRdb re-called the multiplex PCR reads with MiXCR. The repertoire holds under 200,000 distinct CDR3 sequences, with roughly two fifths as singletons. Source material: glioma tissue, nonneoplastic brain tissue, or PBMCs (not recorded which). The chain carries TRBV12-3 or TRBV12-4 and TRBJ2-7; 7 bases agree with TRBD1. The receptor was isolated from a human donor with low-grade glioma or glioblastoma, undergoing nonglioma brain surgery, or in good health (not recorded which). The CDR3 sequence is CASSPRDSSYEQYF. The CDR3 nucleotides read TGTGCCAGCAGTCCCCGGGACAGCTCATACGAGCAGTACTTC.